These 5 T cell receptor beta chains share one sample of origin, sequenced in a study of OX40 agonist ivuxolimab in advanced cancers. Assay used: immunoSEQ multiplex PCR; TCRdb lists only in-frame clones, some missing. Counted here are 55,000 to 65,000 clones, around 84% occurring once; the ten biggest clones make up more than 0.9%. Sequencing was performed on CD4+ or CD8+ T cells sorted from blood, taken in a trial of the OX40 agonist ivuxolimab. The source is an adult with an advanced solid tumor such as melanoma, head and neck, liver or kidney cancer.

The chain uses TRBV7-9 and TRBJ2-7; 9 bases are a match to TRBD1. The CDR3 length is 14 residues. CDR1 and CDR2 from the germline V gene are SEHNR and FQNEAQ (reference sequence). Unmatched junction bases numbered 6, after V lost 3 bases and J lost 6 bases. CDR3 sequence: CASSLFVTGGEQYF. The CDR3 bases are TGTGCCAGCAGCTTGTTCGTGACAGGGGGCGAGCAGTACTTC. Full variable domain (missing parts from reference TRBV7-9 and TRBJ2-7): DTGVSQNPRHKITKRGQNVTFRCDPISEHNRLYWYRQTLGQGPEFLTYFQNEAQLEKSRLLSDRFSAERPKGSFSTLEIQRTEQGDSAMYLCASSLFVTGGEQYFGPGTRLTVT.

The V call is TRBV5-1, the J call TRBJ1-1; no reliable D call. Germline CDR1 is SGHRS and CDR2 is YFSETQ. Trimming shortened V by 0 bases and J by 0 bases, and 9 bases separated the two germline ends. CDR3 size: 15 residues. Here the CDR3 reads CASSLVGGMNTEAFF. The DNA for the CDR3 is TGCGCCAGCAGCTTGGTTGGAGGGATGAACACTGAAGCTTTCTTT.

The rearrangement links TRBV27 to TRBJ2-2, with 11 bases lining up with TRBD1. Germline lookup yields CDR1 MNHEY and CDR2 SMNVEV (reference sequence). The V gene end was trimmed by 4 bases and the J gene end by 4 bases; junction bases not matched to a gene: 11. The CDR3 has 18 amino acids. CDR3 in DNA: TGTGCCAGCAGTTCCCGGTTAGGGACAGGGGGAAGCACCGGGGAGCTGTTTTTT. Its translation is CASSSRLGTGGSTGELFF.

The chain has TRBV7-3 and TRBJ1-6; maybe TRBD1 (6 bases). V was shortened by 5 bases and J by 8 bases, with 10 bases between the two germline ends. Germline V gene sequence: CDR1 SGHTA, CDR2 FQGTGA. CDR3 length equals 13 residues. CDR3 coding DNA: TGTGCCAGCAGCGTACGACAGGATTCACCCCTCCACTTT. It yields the protein CASSVRQDSPLHF. The whole variable domain, filled in from reference TRBV7-3 and TRBJ1-6, reads GAGVSQTPSNKVTEKGKYVELRCDPISGHTALYWYRQSLGQGPEFLIYFQGTGAADDSGLPNDRFFAVRPEGSVSTLKIQRTERGDSAVYLCASSVRQDSPLHFGNGTRLTVT.

The chain recombines TRBV25-1 with TRBJ1-2, with 7 bases that match TRBD1. The CDR3 totals 18 residues. Germline trimming cut 1 base from V and 7 bases from J; bases unmatched to any gene: 18. CDR1 and CDR2 (germline): MGHDK, SYGVNS. The chain's CDR3 is CASSEFSGRGTVSGGYTF. As DNA, the CDR3 is TGTGCCAGCAGTGAATTCTCGGGCAGGGGGACTGTCTCTGGTGGCTACACCTTC.